This T cell receptor beta chain was retrieved from a study of blood T cell repertoires in COVID-19. Study-wide background: The samples span acute and convalescent COVID-19 from the United States, Italy and Spain. Sample material is recorded as cDNA or gDNA derived from T cells, B-cell-depleted T cells, or PBMCs.

The method was immunoSEQ multiplex PCR; TCRdb's version includes in-frame clones alone and lacks a portion of them. The repertoire has 200,000 to 250,000 clones, 75% to 90% of them found once; the top ten carry approximately 8.4%. The germline gives CDR1 LNHDA, CDR2 SQIVND (reference sequence). The length of the CDR3 is 14 residues. Concerning this clone: A read error may account for a junction end that differs from germline.

The source is a woman at least 80 years old with COVID-19, enrolled during active disease. The sample consisted of peripheral blood. V usage is TRBV19 and J usage is TRBJ1-2; tentative D call: TRBD1 (6 bases). CDR3 bases: TGTGCCAGTAGTGATCGGACAGTTAACAATGGCTACACCTTC. It encodes CASSDRTVNNGYTF.